These 16 T cell receptor beta chains came from one sample sequenced in a study of T cells after posttransplantation cyclophosphamide. The table came from immunoSEQ multiplex PCR; TCRdb's copy has only in-frame clones and leaves some out. The table records under 20,000 clones, roughly 85% of them present only once. The sequencing input was memory CD4+ T cells sorted from blood. The receptors derive from a man aged 25 to 45 in good health and a related stem cell transplant donor.

In this sample, this clone is medium-sized. The chain links TRBV10-3 to TRBJ2-2; 8 bases agree with TRBD1. The CDR3 contains 14 residues. The germline CDR1 and CDR2 sequences are ENHRY and SYGVKD. The junction had 5 bases not matched to a gene; V was cut back by 6 bases and J by 5 bases. CDR3 protein: CAISQGALTGELFF. DNA of the CDR3: TGTGCCATCAGCCAGGGGGCGCTGACCGGGGAGCTGTTTTTT.

CDR3 protein: CASSYSRVSTGNTIYF. The CDR3 bases are TGTGCCAGCAGTTACTCGAGAGTTTCTACTGGAAACACCATATATTTT. The V call is TRBV6-5, the J call TRBJ1-3; no definite D call. The V end lost 0 bases, the J end lost 2 bases, and 11 bases lay between the germline ends. Germline CDR1 and CDR2: MNHEY and SVGAGI. The CDR3 is made up of 16 amino acids.

The rearrangement joins TRBV4-1 to TRBJ2-4, with D hard to call. V dropped 1 base and J dropped 4 bases, with 8 bases sitting between them. CDR3 length equals 14 residues. CDR1 and CDR2 from the germline V gene are MGHRA and YSYEKL. The CDR3 is CASSQVKQKNIQYF. The CDR3 nucleotides read TGCGCCAGCAGCCAAGTGAAACAGAAAAACATTCAGTACTTC.

The V and J genes are TRBV4-1 and TRBJ2-2; 8 bases line up with TRBD1. The CDR3 is made up of 16 amino acids. CDR1 and CDR2 (germline): MGHRA, YSYEKL. J gave up 4 bases and V 4 bases, and 8 bases lay outside the gene matches. CDR3 in DNA: TGCGCCAGCAGCCCCCGGGACAGGTTAATCACCGGGGAGCTGTTTTTT. As protein: CASSPRDRLITGELFF.

This clone is a singleton in its sample. The rearrangement uses TRBV11-1 and TRBJ2-5, with D maybe TRBD2 (6 bases). The length of the CDR3 is 14 residues. Germline V lookup: CDR1 SGHAT, CDR2 FQDESV (reference sequence). V lost 2 bases and J 5 bases, leaving 12 bases between the germline ends. The CDR3 nucleotides are TGTGCCAGCAGCTTAATGGAGGGTTCGGAGACCCAGTACTTC. Residues: CASSLMEGSETQYF.

This clone has only one observation. V gene TRBV5-1 combines with J gene TRBJ1-1; D may be TRBD1 (5 bases). The CDR3 totals 14 residues. Germline assignment: CDR1 SGHRS and CDR2 YFSETQ. With 4 bases removed from V and 1 base from J, the gap between germline ends came to 11 bases. The CDR3 is CASSDSRRNTEAFF. The CDR3 nucleotides read TGCGCCAGCAGCGACAGTAGGAGGAACACTGAAGCTTTCTTT.

This clone was seen a single time. The chain combines TRBV7-3 with TRBJ1-6; D unresolved. This CDR3 is built from 13 residues. CDR1 is SGHTA, CDR2 FQGTGA, per germline. V was shortened by 0 bases and J by 9 bases, with 6 bases between the two germline ends. The CDR3 is CASSLTSGSPLHF. The CDR3 DNA is TGTGCCAGCAGCTTAACGTCGGGTTCACCCCTCCACTTT.

The V gene is TRBV25-1, the J gene TRBJ2-1; 8 bases align to TRBD1. The ends lost 5 bases at V and 8 bases at J; junction bases unmatched: 14. Germline values: CDR1 MGHDK, CDR2 SYGVNS. There are 16 residues in the CDR3. In nucleotides, the CDR3 is TGTGCCAGCAGTTCCAAAGGGACAGGTCATAGTCATGAGCAGTTCTTC. Protein: CASSSKGTGHSHEQFF.

This clone has only one observation. The chain carries TRBV19 and TRBJ1-3, with TRBD1 matching 9 bases. Trimming took 5 bases from V and 2 from J; bases not matched to a gene: 7. The CDR3 totals 16 residues. From germline, CDR1 is LNHDA and CDR2 SQIVND (reference sequence). CDR3 residues: CASSPRTGDAGNTIYF. The CDR3 nucleotides read TGTGCCAGTAGTCCTCGGACAGGGGACGCTGGAAACACCATATATTTT.

The chain is built from TRBV27 and TRBJ2-7; D is unclear. CDR1 MNHEY and CDR2 SMNVEV come from the germline V gene (reference sequence). The CDR3 is 12 residues long. V gave up 5 bases and J gave up 8 bases, with 13 bases separating them. In DNA, the CDR3 is TGTGCCAGCAGTCGATACGACTCCCAGCAGTACTTC. Translation gives CASSRYDSQQYF.

The rearrangement links TRBV28 to TRBJ2-3; D might be TRBD2 (5 bases). Trimming removed 2 bases at V and 9 bases at J, with 12 bases between. Germline assignment: CDR1 MDHEN and CDR2 SYDVKM. The length of the CDR3 is 13 residues. The CDR3 coding sequence is TGTGCCAGCAGTTTAGAGGGTCTAGGGACGCAGTATTTT. It specifies CASSLEGLGTQYF.

V and J are TRBV6-1 and TRBJ1-2; TRBD1 aligns across 11 bases. The CDR3 covers 14 residues. Losses at the gene ends were 7 bases for V and 7 bases for J; bases not matched to a gene: 8. Germline values: CDR1 MNHNS, CDR2 SASEGT. The chain's CDR3 is CASTRGQGATGYTF. Here the CDR3 DNA reads TGTGCCAGCACTAGAGGACAGGGGGCGACTGGCTACACCTTC.

Comment on this clone: One junction end does not reproduce the germline sequence, and a read error may be involved. The rearrangement uses TRBV15 and TRBJ1-5; D is unclear. The germline gives CDR1 LNHNV, CDR2 YYDKDF (reference sequence). There are 17 residues in the CDR3. The CDR3 spells CAASRVSRITSNQPQHF. The DNA for the CDR3 is TGTGCCGCCAGCAGAGTATCGCGGATAACGAGCAATCAGCCCCAGCATTTT.

V gene TRBV28 combines with J gene TRBJ1-2; TRBD1 is a possible D gene (6 bases). CDR1 and CDR2 (germline): MDHEN, SYDVKM. Between the trimmed V and J ends, which lost 2 bases and 4 bases, there was a span of 14 bases. The CDR3 contains 15 residues. CDR3 amino acids: CASSLGGARTYGYTF. The CDR3 DNA follows: TGTGCCAGCAGTTTAGGGGGGGCACGTACCTATGGCTACACCTTC.

This chain joins TRBV19 and TRBJ1-6, with TRBD1 matching over 7 bases. CDR3 length: 17 residues. Germline V gene sequence: CDR1 LNHDA, CDR2 SQIVND (reference sequence). Germline trimming cut 3 bases from V and 10 bases from J; bases unmatched to any gene: 15. CDR3 bases: TGTGCCAGTAGTATTGACAGGGCGCTCCCGTATGGATCACCCCTCCACTTT. Encoded protein: CASSIDRALPYGSPLHF. Full variable domain (rest looked up from reference TRBV19 and TRBJ1-6): DGGITQSPKYLFRKEGQNVTLSCEQNLNHDAMYWYRQDPGQGLRLIYYSQIVNDFQKGDIAEGYSVSREKKESFPLTVTSAQKNPTAFYLCASSIDRALPYGSPLHFGNGTRLTVT.

The chain uses TRBV1 and TRBJ2-5; no check of the table's D call, TRBD2, against the DNA was made. TRBV1 represents a pseudogene. The CDR3 runs to 19 residues. CDR3 sequence (DNA): TGCACCAGCAGCCAAGGCCCCATTAGCGGGGGGGCGGGGCAAGAGACCCAGTACTTC. It is translated as CTSSQGPISGGAGQETQYF.